The 8 T cell receptor beta chains below were found in one sample sequenced in a study of CD4 T cells in relation to SARS-CoV-2 and coronaviruses. Only in-frame clones appear in the TCRdb table, and some are missing; sequencing was by immunoSEQ multiplex PCR. The data contain 40,000 or so clones, around 85% of them singletons. The sample taken for sequencing was memory CD4+ T cells from PBMCs. The receptors stem from an adult with COVID-19.

The CDR3 DNA sequence: TGTGCCAGCAGTTCGACAGTTAATTCACCCCTCCACTTT. Translated: CASSSTVNSPLHF. The gene calls are TRBV6-4 and TRBJ1-6; D might be TRBD1 (5 bases). The CDR3 runs to 13 residues. In germline, CDR1 is MRHNA, CDR2 SNTAGT. V was cut by 5 bases and J by 6 bases, with 8 bases left in between.

The V and J genes are TRBV4-2 and TRBJ1-1, with TRBD1 as a possible D gene (6 bases). The CDR3 sequence is 14 residues long. Germline V gene lookup returns CDR1 LGHNA and CDR2 YNFKEQ. V gave up 4 bases and J gave up 11 bases, with 20 bases separating them. CDR3 sequence reads: CASSPKIRDTGAFF. The CDR3 region has the DNA TGTGCCAGCAGCCCGAAGATCAGGGACACCGGGGCTTTCTTT.

The genes are TRBV21-1 and TRBJ2-7; the DNA was not compared with TRBD2, the D call given in the table. TRBV21-1 is assigned pseudogene status. This CDR3 is 15 amino acids long. CDR3 in amino acids: CASSKSGRAKNEQYF. The CDR3 bases are TGTGCCAGCAGCAAAAGCGGGAGGGCCAAGAACGAGCAGTACTTC.

The chain recombines TRBV7-9 with TRBJ2-1; 7 positions agree with TRBD2. The trim removed 5 bases at V and 8 bases at J, leaving 12 bases unmatched. Germline-derived CDR1 and CDR2 are SEHNR and FQNEAQ (reference sequence). The CDR3 runs to 15 residues. Here the CDR3 DNA reads TGTGCCAGCAGCGCACTCCTCGGGGGGTTGGATGAGCAGTTCTTC. It is translated as CASSALLGGLDEQFF. The full variable domain, with the rest looked up from reference TRBV7-9 and TRBJ2-1, is DTGVSQNPRHKITKRGQNVTFRCDPISEHNRLYWYRQTLGQGPEFLTYFQNEAQLEKSRLLSDRFSAERPKGSFSTLEIQRTEQGDSAMYLCASSALLGGLDEQFFGPGTRLTVL.

CDR3 sequence: CASSLVPGGSPFSYEQYF. CDR3 bases: TGCGCCAGCAGCTTGGTTCCCGGCGGCAGCCCCTTCTCCTACGAGCAGTACTTC. The chain employs TRBV5-1 and TRBJ2-7, with D unresolved. Germline assignment: CDR1 SGHRS and CDR2 YFSETQ. This CDR3 has 18 residues. V lost 0 bases to trimming and J lost 0 bases, with 19 bases between them. Full variable domain (rest looked up from reference TRBV5-1 and TRBJ2-7): KAGVTQTPRYLIKTRGQQVTLSCSPISGHRSVSWYQQTPGQGLQFLFEYFSETQRNKGNFPGRFSGRQFSNSRSEMNVSTLELGDSALYLCASSLVPGGSPFSYEQYFGPGTRLTVT.

In this sample, this clone turned up a few times. The rearrangement uses TRBV7-9 and TRBJ1-1, with a weak D call TRBD1 (5 bases). Germline assignment: CDR1 SEHNR and CDR2 FQNEAQ (reference sequence). V dropped 4 bases and J dropped 1 base, with 7 bases sitting between them. This CDR3 is built from 13 residues. CDR3: CASSSDRNTEAFF. The CDR3 nucleotides are TGTGCCAGCAGCTCAGACAGGAACACTGAAGCTTTCTTT.

DNA for the CDR3: TGTGCCAGTAGGGGGAAAGGGAACACTGAAGCTTTCTTT. Amino acids: CASRGKGNTEAFF. The V gene is TRBV6-6, the J gene TRBJ1-1; tentatively, D is TRBD1 (6 bases). Germline values: CDR1 MNHNY, CDR2 SVGAGI (reference sequence). This CDR3 has 13 amino acids. V was cut by 9 bases and J by 1 base, with 12 bases left in between.

The chain has TRBV28 and TRBJ1-1; the match to TRBD1 covers 7 bases. Germline V gene lookup returns CDR1 MDHEN and CDR2 SYDVKM. V was clipped by 6 bases and J by 6 bases; unmatched bases: 7. This CDR3 contains 13 residues. The CDR3 bases are TGTGCCAGCAGCCGGGACGGGACAGCTGAAGCTTTCTTT. This codes for CASSRDGTAEAFF.